This TCR beta chain was identified in a study of T-cell memory formation after mild COVID-19. Looking at the study overall: In these data, TCR clusters were largely donor specific. The study's findings and limits: Cross-reactive memory appears to have joined, as suggested by some responding clones showing up in pre-infection memory. Clones that got smaller from day 15 to 85 had even CD4/CD8, while clones growing later tipped toward CD4+. Shrinking CD4+ clones resided mostly in CM and EM, and CD8+ ones in EMRA.

This clonotype has a handful of counts. Its antigen is unidentified. CDR3 length: 14 amino acids. The germline CDR1 and CDR2 sequences are SNHLY and FYNNEI. The ends were cut back, 0 bases at V and 3 bases at J, with 8 bases in the middle. TCRdb re-called the 5' RACE reads with MiXCR, one entry per CDR3 protein. The repertoire consists of approximately 89,000 distinct CDR3 sequences, with about 23% occurring once and the leading ten covering about 40%. Sequences were obtained from PBMCs or a T cell subset sorted from them (not recorded which). This chain uses TRBV2 with TRBJ2-5; TRBD1 might be the D (5 bases). This TCR came from a man between 18 and 29 years old who had mild COVID-19 (a few samples of this study predate the infection). Cell type and time point are not known. CDR3 protein: CASSEARREETQYF. Written as DNA, the CDR3 is TGTGCCAGCAGTGAAGCGCGCAGGGAAGAGACCCAGTACTTC.